This TCR beta chain came from a study of post-analysis software for immune sequencing data. The wider study: Relapsing-remitting, secondary progressive and progressive-relapsing courses of multiple sclerosis were included.

This clonotype was seen a handful of times. Its cognate antigen is unknown. Study observations and caveats: Multiple sclerosis patients had significantly lower normalized Chao1 diversity than controls. Batch-mates among the samples co-clustered strongly by F measure.

Included in the TCR beta cDNA libraries were unique molecular identifiers. One entry per CDR3 protein, called by TCRdb with MiXCR from the PCR reads. The data hold hundreds of thousands of distinct CDR3 sequences, with approximately 60% observed a single time. The clonotype comes from a girl aged 2 to 10 with multiple sclerosis. The source material was blood.

The CDR3 bases are TGCAGCGTTGAAGATTGGTCTAGCGGGAGGGGTGAGCAGTTCTTC. Translated: CSVEDWSSGRGEQFF. This chain joins TRBV29-1 and TRBJ2-1; 12 bases agree with TRBD2. The germline gives CDR1 SQVTM, CDR2 ANQGSEA. Trimming took 0 bases from V and 9 from J; bases not matched to a gene: 6. The CDR3 has 15 residues.